The clone carrying this TCR beta chain occurred a few times. V shed 9 bases and J shed 0 bases, with 8 bases lying between them. CDR3 length equals 13 residues. Germline V gene data show CDR1 as KGHDR and CDR2 as SFDVKD. The record originates from a study of T cells in Graves' hyperthyroidism and ophthalmopathy. TCR beta CDR3 sequences were amplified from RNA transcripts. HTBI primers were the set used in a first-round RT-PCR of the TCR CDR3. TCRdb used MiXCR to reprocess the multiplex PCR reads, holding one entry per CDR3 protein. Among around 340,000 distinct CDR3 sequences listed, around 17% were seen once.

The origin of this receptor is a man between 25 and 39 years old with Graves' hyperthyroidism. Material for sequencing was blood. The chain combines TRBV24-1 with TRBJ1-5; D unresolved. CDR3 DNA sequence: TGTGCCACCCAAGGCTATAGCAATCAGCCCCAGCATTTT. Its protein is CATQGYSNQPQHF.